This T cell receptor (beta chain) was identified during a study of blood T cell repertoires in COVID-19. The overall study: The study drew acute and convalescent COVID-19 samples from the United States, Italy and Spain.

The study recruited people aged roughly 18 to 100 years across approximately 24 US areas. Cohort placement rested on clinical history that participants reported themselves. Original processing methods: Using reference gene primer amplification, nucleated cell counts were estimated. Sequencing used immunoSEQ multiplex PCR; TCRdb keeps in-frame clones, though not all of them. V and J calls and clone size are as listed in that table; D and trimming were resolved from the DNA. Among around 250,000 clones listed, roughly nine tenths were seen once. V dropped 5 bases and J dropped 2 bases, with 11 bases sitting between them. There are 14 residues in the CDR3. Looked up from germline, CDR1 is SGHTA and CDR2 is FQGTGA.

V is TRBV7-3 and J is TRBJ2-3; a weak D match, TRBD2 (6 bases). The specimen was PBMCs or T cells enriched from blood (not recorded which). This TCR came from a human donor in a cohort exposed to, infected with or recovered from COVID-19 (not recorded which). The donor label of this sample is uncertain. The CDR3 coding sequence is TGTGCCAGCAGCCCGGGACTGAACACAGATACGCAGTATTTT. It is translated as CASSPGLNTDTQYF. The full variable domain, in which reference TRBV7-3 and TRBJ2-3 provide the parts outside the CDR3, is GAGVSQTPSNKVTEKGKYVELRCDPISGHTALYWYRQSLGQGPEFLIYFQGTGAADDSGLPNDRFFAVRPEGSVSTLKIQRTERGDSAVYLCASSPGLNTDTQYFGPGTRLTVL.